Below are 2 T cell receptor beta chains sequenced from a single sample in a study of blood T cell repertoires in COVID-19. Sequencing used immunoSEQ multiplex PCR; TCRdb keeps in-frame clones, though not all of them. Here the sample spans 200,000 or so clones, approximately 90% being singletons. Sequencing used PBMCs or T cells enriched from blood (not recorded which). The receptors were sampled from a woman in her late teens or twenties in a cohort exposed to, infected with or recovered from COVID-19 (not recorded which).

The CDR3 is CASSTAGNEQFF. The CDR3 DNA is TGTGCCAGCAGCACAGCGGGGAACGAGCAGTTCTTC. The rearrangement links TRBV5-8 to TRBJ2-1; 7 bases agree with TRBD2. Trimming removed 4 bases from V and 10 bases from J; junction bases left unmatched: 5. The CDR3 is 12 residues long. Per germline, CDR1 SGHTS and CDR2 YDEGEE.

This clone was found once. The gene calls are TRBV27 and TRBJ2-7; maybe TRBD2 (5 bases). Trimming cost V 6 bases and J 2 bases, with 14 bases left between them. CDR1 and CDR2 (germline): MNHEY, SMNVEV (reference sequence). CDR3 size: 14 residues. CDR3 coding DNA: TGTGCCAGCAGGGTAGAGGGCGCGACCTACGAGCAGTACTTC. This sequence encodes CASRVEGATYEQYF.